The 2 T cell receptor beta chains given below trace back to one sample, sequenced in a study of identical twins. Each CDR3 protein is one row after TCRdb ran MiXCR on the 5' RACE reads. The sample has 450,000 to 650,000 distinct CDR3 sequences; approximately 10% are singletons. The data also belong to a second study, concerning yellow fever vaccine responses in identical twins.

What was sequenced was PBMCs. Receptors originate from a woman younger than 30 in good health.

This clonotype was recorded a few times. The chain's CDR3 is CASSAASRSYEQYF. In DNA form, the CDR3 reads TGTGCCAGCAGTGCCGCTAGCAGAAGCTACGAGCAGTACTTC. This sequence joins TRBV6-1 and TRBJ2-7; possible D gene TRBD2, 5 bases. V was shortened by 4 bases and J by 3 bases, with 13 bases between the two germline ends. Germline values: CDR1 MNHNS, CDR2 SASEGT. The CDR3 contains 14 residues.

A few counts support this clonotype. V usage is TRBV10-3 and J usage is TRBJ2-1; 9 nucleotides align to TRBD2. The germline CDR1 and CDR2 sequences are ENHRY and SYGVKD. The CDR3 contains 15 residues. Trimming removed 6 bases from V and 0 bases from J; junction bases left unmatched: 3. CDR3 nucleotides: TGTGCCATCAGGGATAGCGGGAGCTCCTACAATGAGCAGTTCTTC. Its protein is CAIRDSGSSYNEQFF.